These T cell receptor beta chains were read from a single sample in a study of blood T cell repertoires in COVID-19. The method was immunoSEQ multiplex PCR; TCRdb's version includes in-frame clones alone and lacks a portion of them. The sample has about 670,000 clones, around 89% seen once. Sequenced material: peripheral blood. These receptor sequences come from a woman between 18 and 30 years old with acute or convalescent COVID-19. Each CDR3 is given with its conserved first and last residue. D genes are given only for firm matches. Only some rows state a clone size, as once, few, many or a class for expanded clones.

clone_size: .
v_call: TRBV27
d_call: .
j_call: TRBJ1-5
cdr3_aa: CASSLTGVSNQPQHF
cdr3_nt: TGTGCCAGCAGTTTGACAGGTGTATCCAATCAGCCCCAGCATTTT

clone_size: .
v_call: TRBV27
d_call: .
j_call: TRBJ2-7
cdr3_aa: CASSLGGSYEQYF
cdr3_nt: TGTGCCAGCAGTTTAGGTGGCTCTTACGAGCAGTACTTC

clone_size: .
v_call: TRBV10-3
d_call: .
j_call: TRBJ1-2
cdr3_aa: CAIRPERGGYTF
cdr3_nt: TGTGCCATCAGACCCGAACGGGGAGGCTACACCTTC

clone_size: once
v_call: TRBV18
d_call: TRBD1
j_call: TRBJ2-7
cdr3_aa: CASSPGQGYYEQYF
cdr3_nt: TGTGCCAGCTCACCGGGACAGGGTTATTACGAGCAGTACTTC

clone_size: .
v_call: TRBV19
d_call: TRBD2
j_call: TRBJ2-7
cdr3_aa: CASSIDGGGSSYEQYF
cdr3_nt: TGTGCCAGTAGTATAGACGGCGGCGGGAGCTCCTACGAGCAGTACTTC

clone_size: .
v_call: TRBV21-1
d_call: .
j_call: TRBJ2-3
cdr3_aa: CASSKLSSGSYTDTQYF
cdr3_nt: TGTGCCAGCAGCAAACTCTCTTCGGGGTCCTACACAGATACGCAGTATTTT

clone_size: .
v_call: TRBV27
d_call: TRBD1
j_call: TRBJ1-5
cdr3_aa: CASKTLNPATGTASNQPQHF
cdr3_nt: TGTGCCAGCAAGACCCTCAATCCGGCTACCGGGACAGCTAGCAATCAGCCCCAGCATTTT

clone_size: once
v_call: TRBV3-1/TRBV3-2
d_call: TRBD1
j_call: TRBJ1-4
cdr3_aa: CASSRMIRTGGQYEKLFF
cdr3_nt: TGTGCCAGCAGCCGCATGATACGGACAGGAGGGCAGTATGAAAAACTGTTTTTT

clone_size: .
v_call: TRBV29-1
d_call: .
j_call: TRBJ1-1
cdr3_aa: CVSLRGTEAFF
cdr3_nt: TGTGTTAGCTTACGGGGCACTGAAGCTTTCTTT

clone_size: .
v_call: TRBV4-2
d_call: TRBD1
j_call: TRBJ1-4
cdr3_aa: CASSQEWRQGGTMRALNEKLFF
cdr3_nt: TGTGCCAGCAGCCAAGAATGGAGACAGGGGGGGACGATGCGCGCCTTAAATGAAAAACTGTTTTTT

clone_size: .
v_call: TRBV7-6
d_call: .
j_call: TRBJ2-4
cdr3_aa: CASSLGPSREAKNIQYF
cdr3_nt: TGTGCCAGCAGCTTAGGGCCGTCGAGGGAAGCCAAAAACATTCAGTACTTC

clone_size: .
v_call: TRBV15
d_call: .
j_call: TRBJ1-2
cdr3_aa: CATSYRTAYGYTF
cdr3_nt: TGTGCCACCAGCTACCGGACAGCCTATGGCTACACCTTC

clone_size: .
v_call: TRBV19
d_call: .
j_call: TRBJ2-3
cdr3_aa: CASSHRTEGDTQYF
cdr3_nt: TGTGCCAGTAGTCACCGGACAGAAGGGGATACGCAGTATTTT

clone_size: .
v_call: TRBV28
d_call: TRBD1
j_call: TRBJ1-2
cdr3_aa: CASRSPGQNYGYTF
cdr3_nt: TGTGCCAGCAGATCTCCGGGACAGAACTATGGCTACACCTTC

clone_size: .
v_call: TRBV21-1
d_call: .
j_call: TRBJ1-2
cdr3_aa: CASSKGGVEYWDRGSLNYGYTF
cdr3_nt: TGTGCCAGCAGCAAAGGTGGCGTTGAGTACTGGGACAGGGGATCACTTAACTATGGCTACACCTTC

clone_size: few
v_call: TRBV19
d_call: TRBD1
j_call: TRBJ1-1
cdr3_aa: CASSMQGAGTEAFF
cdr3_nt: TGTGCCAGTAGTATGCAGGGGGCTGGTACTGAAGCTTTCTTT

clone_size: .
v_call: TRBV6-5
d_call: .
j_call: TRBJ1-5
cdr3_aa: CASSRSQANNQPQHF
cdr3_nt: TGTGCCAGCAGTCGAAGCCAGGCCAACAATCAGCCCCAGCATTTT

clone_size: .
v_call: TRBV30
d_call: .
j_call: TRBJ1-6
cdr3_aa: CAWSVSRSTGPSSPLHF
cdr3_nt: TGTGCCTGGAGTGTAAGCAGGTCGACAGGTCCGAGTTCACCCCTCCACTTT

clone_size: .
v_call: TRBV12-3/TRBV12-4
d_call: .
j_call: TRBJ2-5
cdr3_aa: CASSLVEGETQYF
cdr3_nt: TGTGCCAGCAGCCTGGTAGAGGGAGAGACCCAGTACTTC

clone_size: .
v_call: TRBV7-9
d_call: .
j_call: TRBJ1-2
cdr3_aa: CASSWEATNYGYTF
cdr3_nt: TGTGCCAGCAGCTGGGAGGCTACTAACTATGGCTACACCTTC

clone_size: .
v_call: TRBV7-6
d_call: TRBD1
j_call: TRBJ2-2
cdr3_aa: CASSLGPLWAGGREELFF
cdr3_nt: TGTGCCAGCAGCTTAGGCCCTTTATGGGCAGGGGGACGGGAGGAGCTGTTTTTT

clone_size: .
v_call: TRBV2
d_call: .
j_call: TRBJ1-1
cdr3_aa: CASSLNTEAFF
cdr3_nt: TGTGCCAGCAGTTTAAACACTGAAGCTTTCTTT

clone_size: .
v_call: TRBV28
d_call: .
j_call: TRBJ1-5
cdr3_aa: CASRGVQGNQPQHF
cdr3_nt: TGTGCCAGCAGGGGCGTCCAGGGCAATCAGCCCCAGCATTTT

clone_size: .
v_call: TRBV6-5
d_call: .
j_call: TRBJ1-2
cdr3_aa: CASSYNRVAGYTF
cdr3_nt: TGTGCCAGCAGTTACAACCGGGTTGCTGGCTACACCTTC

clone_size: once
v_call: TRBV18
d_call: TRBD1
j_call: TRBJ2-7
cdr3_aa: CASSPRGTGGNEQYF
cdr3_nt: TGTGCCAGCTCACCACGAGGGACAGGGGGCAACGAGCAGTACTTC

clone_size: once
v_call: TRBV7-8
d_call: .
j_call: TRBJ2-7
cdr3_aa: CASSLAAGTYEQYF
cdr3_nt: TGTGCCAGCAGCTTAGCGGCAGGGACCTACGAGCAGTACTTC

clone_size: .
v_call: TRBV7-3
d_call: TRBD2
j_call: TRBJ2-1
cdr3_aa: CASRTSGGASNEQFF
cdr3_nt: TGTGCCAGCAGGACTAGCGGGGGGGCTTCCAATGAGCAGTTCTTC

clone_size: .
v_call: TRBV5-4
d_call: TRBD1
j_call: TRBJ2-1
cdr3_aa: CASSARDREQFF
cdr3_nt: TGTGCCAGCAGCGCAAGGGACAGGGAGCAGTTCTTC

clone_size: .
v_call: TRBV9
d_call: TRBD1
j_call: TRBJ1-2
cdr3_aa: CASSVDRDYGYTF
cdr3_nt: TGTGCCAGCAGCGTTGACAGGGACTATGGCTACACCTTC

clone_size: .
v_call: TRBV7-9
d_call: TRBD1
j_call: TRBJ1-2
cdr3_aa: CASSASGTGYGYTF
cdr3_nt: TGTGCCAGCAGCGCCTCCGGGACAGGGTATGGCTACACCTTC

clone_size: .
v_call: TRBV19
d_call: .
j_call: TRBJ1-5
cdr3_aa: CASSSVLRGNQPQHF
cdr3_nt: TGTGCCAGTAGTTCCGTGTTGAGAGGAAATCAGCCCCAGCATTTT

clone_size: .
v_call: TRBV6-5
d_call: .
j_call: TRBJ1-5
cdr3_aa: CASSYSILQPQHF
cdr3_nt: TGTGCCAGCAGTTACTCTATCCTGCAGCCCCAGCATTTT

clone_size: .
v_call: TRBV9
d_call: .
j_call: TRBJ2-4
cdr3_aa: CASNSGNKNIQYF
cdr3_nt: TGTGCCAGTAACTCCGGGAACAAAAACATTCAGTACTTC

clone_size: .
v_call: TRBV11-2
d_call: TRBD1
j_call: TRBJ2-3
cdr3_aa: CASSLGQGADTQYF
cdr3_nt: TGTGCCAGCAGCTTAGGACAGGGGGCAGATACGCAGTATTTT

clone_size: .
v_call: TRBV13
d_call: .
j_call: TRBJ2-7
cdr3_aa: CASSREGGAYEQYF
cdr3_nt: TGTGCCAGCAGCCGTGAGGGGGGGGCCTACGAGCAGTACTTC

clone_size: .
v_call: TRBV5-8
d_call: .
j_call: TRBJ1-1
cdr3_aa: CASSPNGGRTTEAFF
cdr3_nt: TGTGCCAGCAGCCCGAACGGGGGAAGGACCACTGAAGCTTTCTTT

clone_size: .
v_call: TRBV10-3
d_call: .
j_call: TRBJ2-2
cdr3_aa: CATSGRGNTGELFF
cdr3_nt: TGTGCCACCAGTGGCAGGGGGAACACCGGGGAGCTGTTTTTT

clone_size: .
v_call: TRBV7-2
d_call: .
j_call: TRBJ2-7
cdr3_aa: CASSLSLGGYEQYF
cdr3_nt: TGTGCCAGCAGCTTAAGTTTAGGGGGTTACGAGCAGTACTTC

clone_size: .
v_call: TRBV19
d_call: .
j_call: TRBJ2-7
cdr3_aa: CASSSSWEQYF
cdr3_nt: TGTGCCAGTAGCTCTAGCTGGGAGCAGTACTTC

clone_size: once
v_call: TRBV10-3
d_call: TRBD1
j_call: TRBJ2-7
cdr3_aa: CANLDRDRSYEQYF
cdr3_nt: TGTGCCAACCTAGACCGGGACAGATCCTACGAGCAGTACTTC

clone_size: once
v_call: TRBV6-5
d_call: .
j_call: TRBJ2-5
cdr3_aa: CASSYANRGGETQYF
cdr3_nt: TGTGCCAGCAGTTACGCCAACCGGGGAGGAGAGACCCAGTACTTC

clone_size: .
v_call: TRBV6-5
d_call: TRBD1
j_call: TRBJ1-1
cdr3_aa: CASRQGDNTEAFF
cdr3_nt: TGTGCCAGCCGGCAGGGGGACAACACTGAAGCTTTCTTT

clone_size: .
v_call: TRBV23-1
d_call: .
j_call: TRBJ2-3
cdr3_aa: CASSLQGTPTDTQYF
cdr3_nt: TGCGCCAGCAGTCTTCAGGGTACCCCCACAGATACGCAGTATTTT

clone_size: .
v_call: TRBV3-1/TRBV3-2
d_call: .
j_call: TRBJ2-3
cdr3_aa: CASSQDYTDTQYF
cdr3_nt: TGTGCCAGCAGCCAGGACTACACAGATACGCAGTATTTT

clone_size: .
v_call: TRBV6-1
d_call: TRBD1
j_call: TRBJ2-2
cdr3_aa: CASSEAYWTGEGTGELFF
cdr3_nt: TGTGCCAGCAGTGAGGCGTACTGGACAGGAGAAGGTACCGGGGAGCTGTTTTTT

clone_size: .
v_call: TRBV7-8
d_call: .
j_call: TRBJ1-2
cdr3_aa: CASSLFEGYGYTF
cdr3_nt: TGTGCCAGCAGCTTATTCGAGGGCTATGGCTACACCTTC

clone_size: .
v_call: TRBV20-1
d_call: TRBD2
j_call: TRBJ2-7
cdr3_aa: CSASSPRGGTYEQYF
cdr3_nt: TGCAGTGCTAGTTCCCCCCGGGGGGGGACCTACGAGCAGTACTTC

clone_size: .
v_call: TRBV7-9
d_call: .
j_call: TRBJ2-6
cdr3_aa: CASSFHSQNSGANVLTF
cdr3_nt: TGTGCCAGCAGCTTCCATTCACAGAACTCTGGGGCCAACGTCCTGACTTTC

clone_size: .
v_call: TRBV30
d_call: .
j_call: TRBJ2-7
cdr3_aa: CAWSVVSGNGDEQYF
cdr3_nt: TGTGCCTGGAGTGTAGTTAGCGGTAACGGGGACGAGCAGTACTTC

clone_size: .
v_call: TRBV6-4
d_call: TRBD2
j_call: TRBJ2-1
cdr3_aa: CASSLAGGQDEQFF
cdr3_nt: TGTGCCAGCAGTCTAGCGGGGGGCCAGGATGAGCAGTTCTTC

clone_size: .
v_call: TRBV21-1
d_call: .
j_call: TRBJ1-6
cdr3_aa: CASSIMGGQLNSPLHF
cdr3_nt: TGTGCCAGCAGCATTATGGGGGGACAGTTGAATTCACCCCTCCACTTT

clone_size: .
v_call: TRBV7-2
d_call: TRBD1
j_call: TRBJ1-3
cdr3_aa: CASSSWTGRGNTIYF
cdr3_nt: TGTGCCAGCAGCTCCTGGACAGGGAGGGGAAACACCATATATTTT

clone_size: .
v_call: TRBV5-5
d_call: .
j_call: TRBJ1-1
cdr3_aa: CASSLVAIQNTEAFF
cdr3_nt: TGTGCCAGCAGCTTGGTAGCCATCCAGAACACTGAAGCTTTCTTT

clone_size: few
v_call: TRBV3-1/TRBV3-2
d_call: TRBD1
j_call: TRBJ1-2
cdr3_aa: CASSQESTGVNYGYTF
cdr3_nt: TGTGCCAGCAGCCAAGAGTCGACAGGGGTGAACTATGGCTACACCTTC

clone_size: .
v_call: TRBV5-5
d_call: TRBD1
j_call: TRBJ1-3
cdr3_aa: CASSLTGLTGNTIYF
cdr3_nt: TGTGCCAGCAGCCTGACAGGGCTCACTGGAAACACCATATATTTT

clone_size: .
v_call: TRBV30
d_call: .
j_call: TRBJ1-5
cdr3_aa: CAWSRGRNQPQHF
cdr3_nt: TGTGCCTGGAGTCGAGGGCGCAATCAGCCCCAGCATTTT

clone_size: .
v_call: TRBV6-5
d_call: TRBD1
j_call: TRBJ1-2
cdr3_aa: CASTRLQGDYGYTF
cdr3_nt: TGTGCCAGCACCCGTCTACAGGGGGACTATGGCTACACCTTC

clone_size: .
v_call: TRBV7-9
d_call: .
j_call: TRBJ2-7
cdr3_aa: CASSLRGQPYEQYF
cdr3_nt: TGTGCCAGCAGCTTAAGAGGACAGCCTTACGAGCAGTACTTC